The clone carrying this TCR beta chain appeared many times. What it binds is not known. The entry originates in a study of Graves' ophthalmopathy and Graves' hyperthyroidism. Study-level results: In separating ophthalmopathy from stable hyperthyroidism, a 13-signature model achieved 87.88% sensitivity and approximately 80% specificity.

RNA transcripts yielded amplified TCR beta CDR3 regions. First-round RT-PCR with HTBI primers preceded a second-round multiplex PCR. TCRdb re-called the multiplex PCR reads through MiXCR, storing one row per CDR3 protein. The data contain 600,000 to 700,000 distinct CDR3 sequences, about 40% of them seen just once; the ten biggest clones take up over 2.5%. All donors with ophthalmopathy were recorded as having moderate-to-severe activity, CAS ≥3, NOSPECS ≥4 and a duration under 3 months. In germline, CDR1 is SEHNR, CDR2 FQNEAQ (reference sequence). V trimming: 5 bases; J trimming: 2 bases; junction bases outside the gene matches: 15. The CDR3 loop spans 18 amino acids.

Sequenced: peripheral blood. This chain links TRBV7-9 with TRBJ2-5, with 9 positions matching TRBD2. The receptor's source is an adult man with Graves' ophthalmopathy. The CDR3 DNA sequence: TGTGCCAGCAGCCCAAGCGCCGGGGCTAGCGGGATTCAAGAGACCCAGTACTTC. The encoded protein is CASSPSAGASGIQETQYF.